This T cell receptor beta chain was identified during a study of blood T cell repertoires in COVID-19. Study summary: Donors in the United States, Italy and Spain gave samples during acute or convalescent COVID-19. Nucleic acid was either cDNA or gDNA, and it came from T cells, B-cell-depleted T cells, or PBMCs.

Between the trimmed V and J ends, which lost 3 bases and 7 bases, there was a span of 12 bases. CDR3 size: 13 residues. Germline V gene data show CDR1 as LNHDA and CDR2 as SQIVND (reference sequence). In the study's own analysis: Reference gene primer amplification gave nucleated cell count estimates. The method was immunoSEQ multiplex PCR; TCRdb's version includes in-frame clones alone and lacks a portion of them. The V and J calls and the clone size are those of that table, but D and trimming were determined from the DNA. The table includes around 300,000 clones, over 75% detected once. The chain employs TRBV19 and TRBJ1-1, with D perhaps TRBD1 (5 bases). This clonotype originated in a human donor in a cohort sampled during active COVID-19. Sequencing used peripheral blood. CDR3 nucleotides: TGTGCCAGTAGTATTGCGAACGGGGGTGAAGCTTTCTTT. It encodes CASSIANGGEAFF.